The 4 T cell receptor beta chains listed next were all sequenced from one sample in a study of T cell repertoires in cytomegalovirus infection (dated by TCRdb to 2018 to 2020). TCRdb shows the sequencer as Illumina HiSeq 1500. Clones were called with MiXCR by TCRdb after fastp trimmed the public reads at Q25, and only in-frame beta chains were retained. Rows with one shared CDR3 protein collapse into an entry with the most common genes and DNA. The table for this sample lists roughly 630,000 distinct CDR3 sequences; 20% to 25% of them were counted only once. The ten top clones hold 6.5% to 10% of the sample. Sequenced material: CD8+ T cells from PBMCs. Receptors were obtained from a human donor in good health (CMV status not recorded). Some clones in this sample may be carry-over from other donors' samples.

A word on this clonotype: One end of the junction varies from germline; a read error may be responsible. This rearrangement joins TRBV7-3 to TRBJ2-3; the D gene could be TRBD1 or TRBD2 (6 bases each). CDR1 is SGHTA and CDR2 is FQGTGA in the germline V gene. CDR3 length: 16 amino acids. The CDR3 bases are TGTGCCAGCAGCTTAAGACTCTCGGGGGCCGCAGATACGGAGTATTTT. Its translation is CASSLRLSGAADTEYF.

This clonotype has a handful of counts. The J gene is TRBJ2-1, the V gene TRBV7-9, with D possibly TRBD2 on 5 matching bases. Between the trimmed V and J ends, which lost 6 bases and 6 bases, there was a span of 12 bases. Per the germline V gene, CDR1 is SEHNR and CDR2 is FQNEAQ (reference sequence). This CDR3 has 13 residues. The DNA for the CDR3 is TGTGCCAGCAGTCAGTATCGGGGCAATGAGCAGTTCTTC. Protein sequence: CASSQYRGNEQFF.

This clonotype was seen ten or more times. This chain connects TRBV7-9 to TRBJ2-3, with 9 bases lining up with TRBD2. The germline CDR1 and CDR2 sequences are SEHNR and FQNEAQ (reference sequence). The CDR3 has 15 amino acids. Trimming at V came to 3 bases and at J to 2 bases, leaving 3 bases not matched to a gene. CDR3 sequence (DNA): TGTGCCAGCAGCTTTGGCGGGGGGGCCACAGATACGCAGTATTTT. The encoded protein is CASSFGGGATDTQYF.

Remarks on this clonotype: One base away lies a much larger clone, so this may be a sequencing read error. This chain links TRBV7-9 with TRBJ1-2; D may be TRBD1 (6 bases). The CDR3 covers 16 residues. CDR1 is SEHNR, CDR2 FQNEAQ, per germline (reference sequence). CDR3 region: CANSHTMMEGEPGYTF. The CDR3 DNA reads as TGTGCCAACAGCCACACTATGATGGAGGGGGAACCTGGCTACACCTTC.